Below, one T cell receptor beta chain is given with its context. What it recognizes is unknown. Thyroid ultrasound and orbital computed tomography, with clinical symptoms and serum thyroxine and TRAb, informed diagnoses. This record belongs to a study of T cells in Graves' hyperthyroidism and ophthalmopathy. Study observations and caveats: Among thyroid clonotypes expanded above 0.001, most also appeared in blood.

The ends lost 4 bases at V and 8 bases at J; junction bases unmatched: 5. This CDR3 spans 14 amino acids. Germline V CDR1 and CDR2: ENHRY, SYGVKD. RNA transcripts gave rise to amplified TCR beta CDR3 regions. A first-round RT-PCR of the TCR CDR3 used the HTBI primer set. TCRdb reprocessed the multiplex PCR reads with MiXCR, giving one entry per CDR3 protein. The sample consists of a few hundred thousand distinct CDR3 sequences, approximately 15% of them appearing once. The sequenced sample consisted of blood. The source of this sequence is a woman aged 18-29 years with Graves' hyperthyroidism that later progressed to Graves' ophthalmopathy. J is TRBJ2-1 and V is TRBV10-3; 10 bases line up with TRBD1. CDR3: CAISVRDRGHEQFF. CDR3 nucleotide sequence: TGTGCCATCAGTGTCCGGGACAGGGGCCATGAGCAGTTCTTC.